This T cell receptor beta chain is from a study of shared clonotypes between healthy human individuals. CDR3 length equals 16 residues. Looked up from germline, CDR1 is SGHAT and CDR2 is FQNNGV. The ends were cut back, 3 bases at V and 5 bases at J, with 19 bases in the middle. The table came from immunoSEQ multiplex PCR; TCRdb's copy has only in-frame clones and leaves some out. The data contain some 2,500,000 clones, under 95% of them singletons. The clonotype comes from a man in his late teens or twenties in good health. Some clones in this sample may be carry-over from other donors' samples. The V call is TRBV11-2, the J call TRBJ2-5; maybe TRBD2 (6 bases). Sequencing input: naive CD4+ T cells from PBMCs. The subset was: CD45RA+ positively selected. The CDR3 sequence: CASSFGGARRGETQYF. Here the CDR3 DNA reads TGTGCCAGCAGCTTCGGGGGAGCCCGGCGGGGTGAGACCCAGTACTTC.